This entry describes one T cell receptor beta chain. Only a few counts were recorded for this clone. The antigen it recognizes is unknown. No clone much larger than this one lies a single base away; base qualities are absent. What the time point label conveys for this sample: baseline before first vaccination. The vaccinee samples were drawn from two UK trials, COV001 and COV002, one of which was a single-blind randomized controlled phase 2/3 trial testing AZD1222 (ChAdOx1 nCoV-19) in healthy adults. For TCRbeta chain sequencing, PBMC samples were collected from trial participants at day 0 and at day 28 after the second dose. The sample belongs to a study of T cell responses to AZD1222 COVID-19 vaccine (dated by TCRdb to about 2021). About the full investigation: AZD1222 recipients given second doses at about 4 weeks or at about 12 weeks were pooled, since spike-specific TCR depth and breadth were not found to differ between the two schedules. Trial participants were enrolled by age into 18-55, 56-69 and 70-plus year subgroups, with 148, 28 and 57 TCR-sequenced participants respectively. A total of 233 trial participants underwent TCR sequencing, of whom some 210 received two doses of AZD1222 and about 25 received two doses of the MenACWY control vaccine.

What the work shows at the level of the full study, not this receptor alone: Most participants were white British and females outnumbered males, and the authors suggested that clonal diversity may have been underestimated. Because no day 14 peak-response samples were available, repertoires were characterized only after the peak T cell response. In the small 56-69-year group, the increase in depth fell short of significance, most likely because of low power. A significant rise in spike-specific TCR breadth and depth was observed after two AZD1222 doses relative to day 0 and relative to MenACWY recipients. Reportedly, almost half of the unique spike-specific TCRs recognized epitopes lying outside the regions that are mutated in the B.1.351 and B.1.1.7 variants. Only five to seven AZD1222 recipients were SARS-CoV-2 seropositive at baseline, limiting conclusions about previously exposed vaccinees. Vaccine-associated CD4 TCRs spanned the whole spike protein, with dominant responses in regions 160-218 and 743-854.

The CDR3 regions of human TCRbeta chains were subjected to immunosequencing. The authors' pipeline ran thus. TCRs in the repertoires were matched against a reference library of SARS-CoV-2-specific TCRs that had been generated with the MIRA antigen-specificity platform. Breadth was defined as the fraction of unique TCRs that were SARS-CoV-2-associated, and depth was defined as the fraction of total T cells that were SARS-CoV-2-associated. Using the MIRA data, every spike-specific TCR was mapped to the spike region that the TCR reacted to and assigned to either a CD4 or a CD8 class. Log10-transformed breadth and depth values were compared by one-way ANOVA with Sidak's multiple comparisons tests. TCRdb stores this immuneACCESS table with in-frame sequences only. Part of the clones is absent; in the studies checked, under half of the shortfall reflects unresolved V genes, and no reason is known for the rest. That table supplies the V and J calls and clone size; D and trimming were determined from the DNA. This sample holds roughly 130,000 clones; over 75% were observed only once. The top ten clones comprise about 7.9% of the sample.

Reading from cysteine to phenylalanine, the CDR3 counts 13 amino acids. Solely the CDR3 DNA is kept, with 39 bases framed from the first base. V is reduced by 1 base and J by 1 base, leaving a spacing of 4 bases between them. The chain is encoded by TRBV12-3 or TRBV12-4 joined to TRBJ1-1; too little of a D gene remains to name it. The sequence was collected from an adult in good health. Sequences were derived from peripheral blood, sampled on day 0 of AZD1222 vaccination. At the DNA level, the sequence is TGTGCCAGCAGTTTAGGAGGGAACACTGAAGCTTTCTTT. This is translated as CASSLGGNTEAFF.